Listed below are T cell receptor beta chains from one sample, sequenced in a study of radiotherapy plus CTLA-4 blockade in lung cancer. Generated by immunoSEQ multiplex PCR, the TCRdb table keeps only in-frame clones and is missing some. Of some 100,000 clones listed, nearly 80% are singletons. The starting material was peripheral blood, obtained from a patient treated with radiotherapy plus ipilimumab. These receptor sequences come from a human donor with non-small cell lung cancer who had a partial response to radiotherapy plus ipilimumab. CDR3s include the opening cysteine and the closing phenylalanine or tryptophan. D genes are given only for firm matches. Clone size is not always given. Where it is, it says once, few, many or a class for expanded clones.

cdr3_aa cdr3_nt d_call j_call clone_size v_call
CATGGSEETQYF TGTGCCACGGGTGGGTCCGAAGAGACCCAGTACTTC NA TRBJ2-5 NA TRBV6-5
CASSSLGGSTDTQYF TGTGCCAGCAGTTCCCTAGGCGGCAGCACAGATACGCAGTATTTT NA TRBJ2-3 NA TRBV28
CSVEGATGIIGETQYF TGCAGCGTTGAAGGGGCTACAGGGATTATCGGAGAGACCCAGTACTTC NA TRBJ2-5 NA TRBV29-1
CASRTGTGRADTQYF TGTGCCAGCAGGACCGGGACAGGGAGGGCAGATACGCAGTATTTT TRBD1 TRBJ2-3 NA TRBV2
CASSLRQGAWWETQYF TGTGCCAGCAGCTTGCGGCAGGGGGCTTGGTGGGAGACCCAGTACTTC TRBD1 TRBJ2-5 NA TRBV5-6
CASSTTTGPEAFF TGTGCCAGCAGCACTACGACAGGACCTGAAGCTTTCTTT NA TRBJ1-1 few TRBV5-4
CASSQVQGFEQYF TGCGCCAGCAGCCAAGTGCAGGGGTTTGAGCAGTACTTC NA TRBJ2-7 once TRBV4-1
CASSPRSGNGYNEQFF TGTGCCAGCAGCCCGCGAAGCGGGAATGGCTACAATGAGCAGTTCTTC TRBD2 TRBJ2-1 NA TRBV11-3
CASSRGDLYGYTF TGTGCCAGTAGTCGGGGGGACCTCTATGGCTACACCTTC NA TRBJ1-2 NA TRBV19
CASSLGGASTEAFF TGCGCCAGCAGCTTGGGCGGGGCTAGCACTGAAGCTTTCTTT NA TRBJ1-1 NA TRBV5-1
CASSEIAGDNHEQFF TGTGCCAGCAGTGAAATAGCGGGAGACAACCATGAGCAGTTCTTC TRBD2 TRBJ2-1 NA TRBV6-4
CASSLLGPNSGYTF TGTGCCAGCAGCTTACTTGGGCCAAACAGTGGCTACACCTTC NA TRBJ1-2 few TRBV11-2
CASSDYSGRAKNIQYF TGCGCCAGCAGCGACTATAGCGGGAGGGCCAAAAACATTCAGTACTTC TRBD2 TRBJ2-4 NA TRBV4-1
CASSIGAGPPSNYGYTF TGTGCCAGTAGTATAGGTGCAGGTCCACCCTCTAACTATGGCTACACCTTC NA TRBJ1-2 NA TRBV19
CASSLEGVNMNTEAFF TGCGCCAGCAGCTTAGAAGGGGTGAATATGAACACTGAAGCTTTCTTT NA TRBJ1-1 NA TRBV5-1
CASSVGQGGKNIQYF TGTGCCAGTAGTGTAGGACAGGGGGGGAAAAACATTCAGTACTTC TRBD1 TRBJ2-4 once TRBV19
CASSLAQGGGTEAFF TGTGCCAGCAGCTTAGCACAGGGAGGGGGCACTGAAGCTTTCTTT NA TRBJ1-1 few TRBV7-2
CASSYSRQGTEAFF TGTGCCAGCAGTTACTCGAGGCAGGGCACTGAAGCTTTCTTT NA TRBJ1-1 few TRBV6-5
CASSPGGTTTDTQYF TGCGCCAGCAGCCCAGGGGGTACGACGACGGATACGCAGTATTTT TRBD1 TRBJ2-3 NA TRBV4-1
CASSRTSGGVDEQFF TGTGCCAGCAGCCGGACTAGCGGGGGGGTCGACGAGCAGTTCTTC TRBD2 TRBJ2-1 NA TRBV9
CASTIPGGGQETQYF TGTGCCAGCACCATCCCCGGGGGGGGGCAAGAGACCCAGTACTTC TRBD2 TRBJ2-5 NA TRBV7-9
CASSPQGGEQFF TGTGCCAGCAGCCCTCAGGGTGGTGAGCAGTTCTTC NA TRBJ2-1 NA TRBV7-3
CASSAGTVSTNEKLFF TGTGCCAGCAGCGCCGGGACAGTCTCAACTAATGAAAAACTGTTTTTT TRBD1 TRBJ1-4 NA TRBV9
CASSLSRGGPRDTQYF TGTGCCAGCAGCCTCTCTCGCGGCGGGCCCCGGGATACGCAGTATTTT NA TRBJ2-3 NA TRBV5-4
CASSSSGTGGSPLHF TGTGCCAGCAGCTCCTCCGGGACAGGGGGTTCACCCCTCCACTTT TRBD1 TRBJ1-6 NA TRBV5-4
CASSDIVRSYEQYF TGTGCCAGCAGTGACATCGTCAGAAGCTACGAGCAGTACTTC NA TRBJ2-7 NA TRBV6-1
CASSLSGTVDTQYF TGTGCCAGCAGCTTGAGCGGGACTGTGGATACGCAGTATTTT TRBD2 TRBJ2-3 NA TRBV7-2
CASSLESGVGGYTF TGCGCCAGCAGCTTGGAGTCGGGGGTAGGAGGCTACACCTTC NA TRBJ1-2 NA TRBV5-1
CASSLDRNTEAFF TGTGCCAGCTCATTGGACAGAAACACTGAAGCTTTCTTT NA TRBJ1-1 NA TRBV18
CASSSRYPGQQGGEQYF TGTGCCAGCAGCTCCCGATACCCAGGCCAACAGGGTGGAGAGCAGTACTTC NA TRBJ2-5 NA TRBV9
CAWTSGLYTDTQYF TGTGCCTGGACCTCAGGGCTATACACAGATACGCAGTATTTT NA TRBJ2-3 NA TRBV30
CATSRNRQHNSPLHF TGTGCCACCAGCAGGAATCGACAGCACAATTCACCCCTCCACTTT NA TRBJ1-6 NA TRBV15
CASSEAIRGGDQPQHF TGTGCCAGCAGTGAAGCGATAAGGGGTGGGGATCAGCCCCAGCATTTT NA TRBJ1-5 NA TRBV6-1
CSGTGTGDYNEQFF TGCAGCGGCACCGGGACAGGGGACTACAATGAGCAGTTCTTC TRBD1 TRBJ2-1 NA TRBV29-1
CASSQEEGARAQPQHF TGTGCCAGCAGCCAAGAAGAGGGGGCGCGCGCTCAGCCCCAGCATTTT TRBD1 TRBJ1-5 few TRBV4-2
CSVGAGSSSTDTQYF TGCAGCGTTGGGGCGGGTAGCAGTAGCACAGATACGCAGTATTTT NA TRBJ2-3 NA TRBV29-1
CASSPHLRGLDYGYTF TGTGCCAGCAGCCCGCACCTCAGGGGGTTGGACTATGGCTACACCTTC TRBD1 TRBJ1-2 NA TRBV9
CASSSTEFYGYTF TGTGCCAGCAGCTCGACAGAATTCTATGGCTACACCTTC NA TRBJ1-2 NA TRBV7-8
CASGSGGTEAFF TGTGCCAGCGGGTCGGGGGGCACTGAAGCTTTCTTT NA TRBJ1-1 NA TRBV2